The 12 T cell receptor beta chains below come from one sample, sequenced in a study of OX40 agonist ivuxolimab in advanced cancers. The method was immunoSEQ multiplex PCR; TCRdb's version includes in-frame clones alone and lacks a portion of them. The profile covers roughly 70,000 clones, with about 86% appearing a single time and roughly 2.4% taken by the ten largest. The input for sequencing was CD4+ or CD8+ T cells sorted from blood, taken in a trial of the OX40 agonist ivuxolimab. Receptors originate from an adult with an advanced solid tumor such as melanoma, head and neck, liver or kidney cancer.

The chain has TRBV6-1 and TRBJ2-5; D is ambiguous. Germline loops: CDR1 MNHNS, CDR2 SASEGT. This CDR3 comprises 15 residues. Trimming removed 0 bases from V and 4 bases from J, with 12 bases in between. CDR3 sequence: CASSEAPGGRETQYF. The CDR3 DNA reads TGTGCCAGCAGTGAAGCTCCCGGTGGCCGAGAGACCCAGTACTTC.

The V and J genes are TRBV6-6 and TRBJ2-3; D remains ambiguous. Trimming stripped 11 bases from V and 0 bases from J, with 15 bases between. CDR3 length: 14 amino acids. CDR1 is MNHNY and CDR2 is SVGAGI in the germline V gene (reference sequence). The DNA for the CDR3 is TGTGCCTCCTTGAGGCAGGCGAGCACAGATACGCAGTATTTT. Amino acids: CASLRQASTDTQYF.

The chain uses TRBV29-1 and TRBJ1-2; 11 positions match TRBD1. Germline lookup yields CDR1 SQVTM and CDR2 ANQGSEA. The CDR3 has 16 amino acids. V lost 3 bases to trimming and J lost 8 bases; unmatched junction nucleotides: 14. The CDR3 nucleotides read TGCAGCGTTGAGGAATTGAGAGGACAGGGGGCGAAGGGCTACACCTTC. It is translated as CSVEELRGQGAKGYTF.

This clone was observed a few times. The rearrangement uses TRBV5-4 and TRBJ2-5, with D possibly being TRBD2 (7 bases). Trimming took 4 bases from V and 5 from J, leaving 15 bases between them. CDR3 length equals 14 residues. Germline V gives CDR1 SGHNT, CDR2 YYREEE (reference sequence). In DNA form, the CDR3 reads TGTGCCAGCAGCCCCCGGGGGGCGGGGGAGACCCAGTACTTC. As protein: CASSPRGAGETQYF.

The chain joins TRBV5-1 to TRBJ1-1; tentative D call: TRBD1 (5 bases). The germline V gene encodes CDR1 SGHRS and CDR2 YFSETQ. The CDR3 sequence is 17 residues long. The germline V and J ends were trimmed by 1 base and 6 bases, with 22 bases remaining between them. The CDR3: CASSLSIVTGREAEAFF. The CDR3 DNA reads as TGCGCCAGCAGCTTGTCAATTGTCACGGGACGAGAGGCTGAAGCTTTCTTT.

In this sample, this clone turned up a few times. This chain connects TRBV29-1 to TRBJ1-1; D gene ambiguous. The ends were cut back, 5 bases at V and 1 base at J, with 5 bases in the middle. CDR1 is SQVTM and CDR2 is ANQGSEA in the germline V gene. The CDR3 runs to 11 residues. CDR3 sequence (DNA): TGCAGCGTTCAAAGGAACACTGAAGCTTTCTTT. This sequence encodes CSVQRNTEAFF.

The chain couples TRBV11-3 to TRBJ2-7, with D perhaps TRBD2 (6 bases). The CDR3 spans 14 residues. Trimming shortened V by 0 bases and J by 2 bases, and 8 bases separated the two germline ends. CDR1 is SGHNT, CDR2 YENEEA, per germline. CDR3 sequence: CASSLDPGAYEQYF. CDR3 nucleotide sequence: TGTGCCAGCAGCTTAGATCCGGGGGCCTACGAGCAGTACTTC.

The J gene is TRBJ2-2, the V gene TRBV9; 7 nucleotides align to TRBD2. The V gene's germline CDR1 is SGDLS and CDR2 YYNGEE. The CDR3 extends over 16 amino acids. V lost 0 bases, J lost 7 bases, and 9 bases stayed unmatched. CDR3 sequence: CASSVGWEGRNGELFF. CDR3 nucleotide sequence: TGTGCCAGCAGCGTAGGATGGGAGGGCCGAAACGGGGAGCTGTTTTTT.

The chain's CDR3 is CASNEDLNTEAFF. The CDR3 region has the DNA TGTGCCAGCAACGAAGATTTGAACACTGAAGCTTTCTTT. V gene TRBV6-5 combines with J gene TRBJ1-1; D gene uncertain. Germline CDR1 MNHEY, CDR2 SVGAGI. V was shortened by 7 bases and J by 0 bases, with 9 bases between the two germline ends. This CDR3 comprises 13 residues.

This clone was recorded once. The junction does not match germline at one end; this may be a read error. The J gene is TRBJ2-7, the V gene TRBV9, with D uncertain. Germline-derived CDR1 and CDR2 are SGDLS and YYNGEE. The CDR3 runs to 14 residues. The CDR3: CASSVGSSSYEQYF. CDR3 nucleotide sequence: TGTGCCAGCAGTGTAGGGTCGAGCTCCTACGAGCAGTACTTC.

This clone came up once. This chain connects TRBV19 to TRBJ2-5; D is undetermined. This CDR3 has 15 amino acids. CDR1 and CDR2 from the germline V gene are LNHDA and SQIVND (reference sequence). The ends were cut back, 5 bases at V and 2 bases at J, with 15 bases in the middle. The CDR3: CASSGGAINQETQYF. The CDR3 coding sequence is TGTGCCAGTAGTGGCGGTGCGATAAATCAAGAGACCCAGTACTTC.

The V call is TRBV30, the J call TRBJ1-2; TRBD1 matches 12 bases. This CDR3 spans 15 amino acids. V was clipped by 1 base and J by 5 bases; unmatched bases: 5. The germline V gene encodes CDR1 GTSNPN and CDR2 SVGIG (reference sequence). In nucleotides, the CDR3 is TGTGCCTGGAGTGCCCCGGGACAGGGGGCTTATGGCTACACCTTC. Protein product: CAWSAPGQGAYGYTF.